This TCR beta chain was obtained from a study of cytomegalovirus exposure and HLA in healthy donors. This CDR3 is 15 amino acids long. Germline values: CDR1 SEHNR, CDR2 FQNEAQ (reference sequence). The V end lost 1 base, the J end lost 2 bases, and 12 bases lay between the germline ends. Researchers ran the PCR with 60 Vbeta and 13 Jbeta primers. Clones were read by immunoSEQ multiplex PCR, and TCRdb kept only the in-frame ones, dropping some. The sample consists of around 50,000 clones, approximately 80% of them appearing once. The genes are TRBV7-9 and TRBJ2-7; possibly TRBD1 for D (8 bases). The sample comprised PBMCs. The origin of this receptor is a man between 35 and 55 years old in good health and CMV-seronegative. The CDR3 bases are TGTGCCAGCAGCTTAGGGGGGGGACAGGCCTACGAGCAGTACTTC. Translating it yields CASSLGGGQAYEQYF.